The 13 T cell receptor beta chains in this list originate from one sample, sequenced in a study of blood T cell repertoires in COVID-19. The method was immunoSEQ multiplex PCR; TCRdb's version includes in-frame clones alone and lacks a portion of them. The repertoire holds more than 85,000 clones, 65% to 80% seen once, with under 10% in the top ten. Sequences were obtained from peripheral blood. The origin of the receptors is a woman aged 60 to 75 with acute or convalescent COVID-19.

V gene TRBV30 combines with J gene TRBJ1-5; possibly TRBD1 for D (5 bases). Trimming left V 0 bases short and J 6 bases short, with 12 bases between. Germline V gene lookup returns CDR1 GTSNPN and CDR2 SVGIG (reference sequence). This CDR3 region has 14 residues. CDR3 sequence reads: CAWSVGQGGQPQHF. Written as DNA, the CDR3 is TGTGCCTGGAGTGTAGGGCAGGGAGGTCAGCCCCAGCATTTT.

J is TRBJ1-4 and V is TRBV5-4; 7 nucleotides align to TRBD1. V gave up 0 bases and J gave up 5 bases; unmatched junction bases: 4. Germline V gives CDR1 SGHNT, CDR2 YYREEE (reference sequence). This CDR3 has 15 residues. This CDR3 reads CASSLAPTGNEKLFF. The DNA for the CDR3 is TGTGCCAGCAGCTTGGCCCCGACAGGGAATGAAAAACTGTTTTTT.

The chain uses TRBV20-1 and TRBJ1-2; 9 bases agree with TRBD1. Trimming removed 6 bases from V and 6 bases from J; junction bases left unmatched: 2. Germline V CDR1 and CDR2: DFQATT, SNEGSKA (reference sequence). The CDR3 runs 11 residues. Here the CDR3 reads CSARDRDGYTF. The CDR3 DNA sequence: TGCAGTGCACGGGACAGGGATGGCTACACCTTC.

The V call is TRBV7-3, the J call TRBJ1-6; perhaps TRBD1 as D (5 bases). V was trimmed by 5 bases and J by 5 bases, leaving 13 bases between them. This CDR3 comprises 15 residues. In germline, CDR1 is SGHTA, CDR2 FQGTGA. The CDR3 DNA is TGTGCCAGCAGCGCGTCCCCAGGGAATAATTCACCCCTCCACTTT. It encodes CASSASPGNNSPLHF.

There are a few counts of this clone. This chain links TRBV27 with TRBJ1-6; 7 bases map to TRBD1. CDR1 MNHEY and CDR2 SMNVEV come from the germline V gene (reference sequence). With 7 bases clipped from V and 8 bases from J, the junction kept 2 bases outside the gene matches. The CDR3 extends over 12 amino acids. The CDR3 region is CASKTGDSPLHF. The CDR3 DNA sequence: TGTGCCAGCAAAACAGGGGATTCACCCCTCCACTTT.

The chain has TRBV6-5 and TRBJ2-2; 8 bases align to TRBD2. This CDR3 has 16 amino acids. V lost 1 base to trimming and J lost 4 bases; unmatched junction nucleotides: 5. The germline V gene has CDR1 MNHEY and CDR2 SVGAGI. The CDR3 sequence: CASSYFGGEGTGELFF. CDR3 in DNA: TGTGCCAGCAGTTACTTCGGGGGGGAGGGCACCGGGGAGCTGTTTTTT.

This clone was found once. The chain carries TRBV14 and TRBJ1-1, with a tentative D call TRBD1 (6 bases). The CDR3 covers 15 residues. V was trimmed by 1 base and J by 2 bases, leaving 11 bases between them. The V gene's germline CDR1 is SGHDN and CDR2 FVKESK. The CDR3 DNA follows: TGTGCCAGCAGCCAAGTTGGGACAATCAACACTGAAGCTTTCTTT. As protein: CASSQVGTINTEAFF.

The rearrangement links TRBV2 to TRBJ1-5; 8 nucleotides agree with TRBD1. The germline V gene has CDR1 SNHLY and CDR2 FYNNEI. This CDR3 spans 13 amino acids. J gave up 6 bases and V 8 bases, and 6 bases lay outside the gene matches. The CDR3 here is CASRQGRGQPQHF. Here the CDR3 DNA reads TGTGCCAGCCGACAGGGGCGAGGTCAGCCCCAGCATTTT.

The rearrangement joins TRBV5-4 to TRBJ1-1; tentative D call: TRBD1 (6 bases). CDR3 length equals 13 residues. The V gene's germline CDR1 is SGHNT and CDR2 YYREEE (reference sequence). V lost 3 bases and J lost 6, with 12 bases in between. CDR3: CASSSRGSAEAFF. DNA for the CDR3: TGTGCCAGCAGCTCCAGGGGAAGTGCTGAAGCTTTCTTT.

The CDR3 loop reads CASKRLVSSADTQYF. CDR3 bases: TGTGCCAGCAAAAGACTAGTCTCTTCTGCGGATACGCAGTATTTT. V usage is TRBV2 and J usage is TRBJ2-3, with a possible D match to TRBD2 (6 bases). This CDR3 region has 15 residues. Germline V gene sequence: CDR1 SNHLY, CDR2 FYNNEI. Trimming cost V 7 bases and J 6 bases, with 20 bases left between them. Variable domain in full (rest from reference TRBV2 and TRBJ2-3): EPEVTQTPSHQVTQMGQEVILRCVPISNHLYFYWYRQILGQKVEFLVSFYNNEISEKSEIFDDQFSVERPDGSNFTLKIRSTKLEDSAMYFCASKRLVSSADTQYFGPGTRLTVL.

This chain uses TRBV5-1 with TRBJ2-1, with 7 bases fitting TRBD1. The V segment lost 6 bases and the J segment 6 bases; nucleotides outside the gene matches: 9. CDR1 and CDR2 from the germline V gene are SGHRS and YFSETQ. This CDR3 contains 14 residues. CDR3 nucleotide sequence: TGCGCCAGCAATATACAAACAGGGGTCAATGAGCAGTTCTTC. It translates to CASNIQTGVNEQFF. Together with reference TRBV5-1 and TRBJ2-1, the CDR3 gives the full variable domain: KAGVTQTPRYLIKTRGQQVTLSCSPISGHRSVSWYQQTPGQGLQFLFEYFSETQRNKGNFPGRFSGRQFSNSRSEMNVSTLELGDSALYLCASNIQTGVNEQFFGPGTRLTVL.

The DNA of the CDR3 is TGTGCCATCAGTGAGTCGCAGGGTCGCAATCAGCCCCAGCATTTT. Protein product: CAISESQGRNQPQHF. The gene calls are TRBV10-3 and TRBJ1-5; D may be TRBD1 (5 bases). The CDR3 totals 15 residues. CDR1 is ENHRY and CDR2 is SYGVKD in the germline V gene. Trimming left V 0 bases short and J 2 bases short, with 8 bases between.

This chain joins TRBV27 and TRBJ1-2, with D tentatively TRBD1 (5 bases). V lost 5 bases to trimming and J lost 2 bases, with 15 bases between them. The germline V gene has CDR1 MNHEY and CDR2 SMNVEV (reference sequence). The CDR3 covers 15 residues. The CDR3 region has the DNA TGTGCCAGCAGTCCCATCCGTGACAGAAACTATGGCTACACCTTC. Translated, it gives CASSPIRDRNYGYTF.